The 12 T cell receptor beta chains below were found in one sample sequenced in a study of T cell repertoires in cytomegalovirus infection. Using its own MiXCR run on the reads, TCRdb lists one record per CDR3 protein. The sample includes fewer than 550,000 distinct CDR3 sequences, 26% seen only once; the top ten take around 13%. Sequencing was done on a sample of PBMCs. The receptors derive from a human donor in good health (CMV status not recorded). Some clones in this sample may be carry-over from other donors' samples.

V gene TRBV30 combines with J gene TRBJ1-2; D not certain. The V end was cut by 5 bases, the J end by 3 bases, with 7 bases between. Germline V gene sequence: CDR1 GTSNPN, CDR2 SVGIG (reference sequence). The CDR3 sequence is 11 residues long. This CDR3 reads CAWGPDYGYTF. CDR3 in DNA: TGTGCCTGGGGCCCAGACTATGGCTACACCTTC.

The rearrangement uses TRBV12-5 and TRBJ1-1; D remains unclear. Looked up from germline, CDR1 is LGHNT and CDR2 is FRNRAP. Trimming pared 0 bases from V and 0 bases from J, leaving 8 bases between. This CDR3 spans 15 amino acids. The CDR3 DNA follows: TGTGCTAGTGGTTTGGTAACTGGGGTGAACACTGAAGCTTTCTTT. This gives the protein CASGLVTGVNTEAFF.

This clonotype was seen a few times. V usage is TRBV18 and J usage is TRBJ2-3; 10 bases agree with TRBD2. V was clipped by 1 base and J by 1 base; unmatched bases: 8. The CDR3 is 18 amino acids. Looked up from germline, CDR1 is KGHSH and CDR2 is LQKENI. The CDR3 loop is CASSPRSSGSLGTDTQYF. DNA for the CDR3: TGTGCCAGCTCACCACGGTCTAGCGGGAGCCTTGGCACAGATACGCAGTATTTT.

This clonotype was seen at least ten times. The gene calls are TRBV7-2 and TRBJ2-4; possibly TRBD2 for D (5 bases). The CDR3 runs to 17 residues. V was clipped by 5 bases and J by 1 base, with 18 bases between them. Per the germline V gene, CDR1 is SGHTA and CDR2 is FQGNSA. The chain's CDR3 is CASSLRPGLEAKNIQYF. In nucleotides, the CDR3 is TGTGCCAGCAGCCTCCGGCCCGGACTTGAGGCCAAAAACATTCAGTACTTC.

This clonotype was counted many times. The chain combines TRBV7-2 with TRBJ1-2; 11 nucleotides line up with TRBD1. The CDR3 is 16 residues long. Germline CDR1 is SGHTA and CDR2 is FQGNSA. V shed 5 bases and J 1 base; nucleotides not matched to a gene: 6. CDR3: CASSPRTGGYNYGYTF. The CDR3 DNA is TGTGCCAGCAGCCCAAGGACAGGGGGCTATAACTATGGCTACACCTTC. Filled out from reference TRBV7-2 and TRBJ1-2, the complete variable domain reads GAGVSQSPSNKVTEKGKDVELRCDPISGHTALYWYRQSLGQGLEFLIYFQGNSAPDKSGLPSDRFSAERTGGSVSTLTIQRTQQEDSAVYLCASSPRTGGYNYGYTFGSGTRLTVV.

The chain has TRBV4-1 and TRBJ2-1; TRBD2 aligns across 14 bases. This CDR3 spans 16 amino acids. With V trimmed by 3 bases and J by 6 bases, 4 bases remained unmatched. Per germline, CDR1 MGHRA and CDR2 YSYEKL. CDR3 in amino acids: CASSQPTSGRVNEQFF. The CDR3 DNA sequence: TGCGCCAGCAGCCAGCCGACTAGCGGGAGGGTCAATGAGCAGTTCTTC.

The chain is built from TRBV6-2 or TRBV6-3 and TRBJ2-7; D possibly corresponds to TRBD1 (5 bases). This CDR3 is 14 amino acids long. V dropped 3 bases and J dropped 3 bases, with 12 bases sitting between them. Germline-derived CDR1 and CDR2 are MNHEY and SVGEGT. The CDR3 region has the DNA TGTGCCAGCAGTTATCACCAGGGAAGCTACGAGCAGTACGTC. Its protein is CASSYHQGSYEQYV.

This clonotype was counted only a few times. The chain employs TRBV4-2 and TRBJ1-5; the D gene is possibly TRBD1 (5 bases). Trimming took off 5 bases at V and 2 bases at J, with 7 bases between the two ends. Germline V gene data show CDR1 as LGHNA and CDR2 as YNFKEQ. CDR3 length equals 13 residues. The CDR3 nucleotides read TGTGCCAGCAGCGACAGACGCAATCAGCCCCAGCATTTT. Translated, it gives CASSDRRNQPQHF.

This clonotype came up a few times. The chain has TRBV18 and TRBJ1-1, with D maybe TRBD1 (5 bases). The CDR3 has 12 residues. CDR1 and CDR2 from the germline V gene are KGHSH and LQKENI. The V gene lost 8 bases and the J gene lost 7 bases, with 14 bases spanning the gap. The CDR3 loop is CASGQGQGEAFF. The CDR3, as DNA: TGTGCCAGCGGCCAGGGCCAGGGTGAAGCTTTCTTT.

CDR3 amino acids: CASSLSFDSYEQYF. CDR3 nucleotides: TGTGCCAGCAGCTTATCTTTCGACAGCTACGAGCAGTACTTC. V is TRBV5-4 and J is TRBJ2-7; tentatively, D is TRBD1 (5 bases). This CDR3 comprises 14 residues. Per the germline V gene, CDR1 is SGHNT and CDR2 is YYREEE (reference sequence). V was clipped by 2 bases and J by 3 bases, with 12 bases between them.

The J gene is TRBJ1-2, the V gene TRBV5-4; D is uncertain. The germline V gene has CDR1 SGHNT and CDR2 YYREEE (reference sequence). The V end lost 4 bases, the J end lost 5 bases, and 12 bases lay between the germline ends. This CDR3 is 13 amino acids long. CDR3 sequence: CASSLTEEYGYTF. The CDR3 bases are TGTGCCAGCAGCCTGACGGAGGAGTATGGCTACACCTTC.

This clonotype showed up just a few times. This sequence joins TRBV12-3 or TRBV12-4 and TRBJ2-7; the D is unclear. V lost 3 bases to trimming and J lost 6 bases, with 9 bases between them. There are 12 residues in the CDR3. CDR3 region: CASSFLGLEQYF. CDR3 sequence (DNA): TGTGCCAGCAGTTTCCTAGGTCTCGAGCAGTACTTC.